A single sample gave rise to the 10 T cell receptor beta chains below, sequenced in a study of T cell repertoires in cytomegalovirus infection. TCRdb used MiXCR to reprocess the reads, holding one entry per CDR3 protein. In the table there are about 80,000 distinct CDR3 sequences, 3.7% of which are singletons. Source material: PBMCs. The receptors were sampled from a human donor in good health (CMV status not recorded). Some clones in this sample may be carry-over from other donors' samples.

This clonotype was observed many times. J is TRBJ1-6 and V is TRBV7-9; no firm D call. Per germline, CDR1 SEHNR and CDR2 FQNEAQ (reference sequence). V lost 2 bases and J 0 bases, leaving 5 bases between the germline ends. The CDR3 covers 15 residues. The CDR3 spells CASSLLSSYNSPLHF. CDR3 nucleotides: TGTGCCAGCAGCTTACTAAGCTCCTATAATTCACCCCTCCACTTT.

This clonotype was recorded many times. This chain uses TRBV7-2 with TRBJ1-5; the D gene is possibly TRBD1 (5 bases). The CDR3 sequence is 15 residues long. Per the germline V gene, CDR1 is SGHTA and CDR2 is FQGNSA. V lost 1 base and J 0 bases, leaving 7 bases between the germline ends. The CDR3 bases are TGTGCCAGCAGCTTAGTGGGGGATAGCAATCAGCCCCAGCATTTT. This gives the protein CASSLVGDSNQPQHF.

This clonotype was counted many times. This chain uses TRBV15 with TRBJ1-3; D is unresolved. CDR3 length equals 15 residues. Germline lookup yields CDR1 LNHNV and CDR2 YYDKDF (reference sequence). The V and J ends lost 3 bases and 0 bases respectively, with 9 bases between them. The CDR3 protein is CATSRELLSGNTIYF. For the CDR3, the DNA is TGTGCCACCAGCAGGGAGCTGCTCTCTGGAAACACCATATATTTT.

The table lists this clonotype with many counts. The J gene is TRBJ1-2, the V gene TRBV7-9; TRBD1 matches 7 bases. V was pared by 5 bases and J by 5 bases, with 8 bases of the junction left unmatched. This CDR3 has 14 residues. Germline V gene data show CDR1 as SEHNR and CDR2 as FQNEAQ (reference sequence). CDR3 sequence reads: CASSAAPGGYGYTF. For the CDR3, the DNA is TGTGCCAGCAGCGCCGCGCCAGGGGGGTATGGCTACACCTTC.

This clonotype was observed many times. This chain links TRBV12-3 or TRBV12-4 with TRBJ1-1; weak D call: TRBD1 (5 bases). This CDR3 has 15 amino acids. With 4 bases removed from V and 4 bases from J, the gap between germline ends came to 16 bases. The CDR3 nucleotides are TGTGCCAGCAGTTGGGGGGGAATAGGACCCACTGAAGCTTTCTTT. Protein product: CASSWGGIGPTEAFF.

At least ten counts were recorded for this clonotype. The V gene is TRBV7-9, the J gene TRBJ1-1, with TRBD1 matching 7 bases. The germline V gene has CDR1 SEHNR and CDR2 FQNEAQ (reference sequence). The CDR3 consists of 13 residues. The V segment lost 8 bases and the J segment 1 base; nucleotides outside the gene matches: 4. Written as DNA, the CDR3 is TGTGCCAGCTCGGGACAGCCGAACACTGAAGCTTTCTTT. Protein product: CASSGQPNTEAFF. The complete variable domain, with remaining parts taken from reference TRBV7-9 and TRBJ1-1, reads DTGVSQNPRHKITKRGQNVTFRCDPISEHNRLYWYRQTLGQGPEFLTYFQNEAQLEKSRLLSDRFSAERPKGSFSTLEIQRTEQGDSAMYLCASSGQPNTEAFFGQGTRLTVV.

This clonotype was counted many times. V and J are TRBV5-6 and TRBJ2-3; D unclear. V lost 1 base and J 2 bases, leaving 11 bases between the germline ends. The CDR3 runs 15 residues. Germline CDR1 reads SGHDT; CDR2 reads YYEEEE. CDR3 region: CASSLTESDTDTQYF. In nucleotides, the CDR3 is TGTGCCAGCAGCTTGACCGAGTCAGACACAGATACGCAGTATTTT.

This clonotype was picked up many times. The J gene is TRBJ2-7, the V gene TRBV6-1; weak D call: TRBD2 (6 bases). Looked up from germline, CDR1 is MNHNS and CDR2 is SASEGT. The V and J ends lost 5 bases and 9 bases respectively, with 23 bases between them. CDR3 length: 15 amino acids. CDR3 region: CASSTRWDLTSGQYF. The CDR3 bases are TGTGCCAGCAGTACCCGGTGGGACTTAACGTCCGGGCAGTACTTC.

This clonotype was recorded at least ten times. The V and J genes are TRBV7-4 and TRBJ1-2; D may be TRBD1 (5 bases). V shed 5 bases and J shed 2 bases, with 21 bases lying between them. The CDR3 sequence is 17 residues long. Per germline, CDR1 SGHVT and CDR2 SQSDAQ. CDR3 residues: CASSQGDPGDFNYGYTF. Here the CDR3 DNA reads TGTGCCAGCAGCCAGGGCGATCCAGGAGACTTCAACTATGGCTACACCTTC.

There are many counts of this clonotype. The chain carries TRBV18 and TRBJ1-2; no reliable D call. V lost 1 base and J 0 bases, leaving 18 bases between the germline ends. The germline V gene encodes CDR1 KGHSH and CDR2 LQKENI. The CDR3 runs 18 residues. This chain's CDR3 is CASSPQLNGWLANYGYTF. Written as DNA, the CDR3 is TGTGCCAGCTCACCACAGCTGAACGGCTGGCTTGCTAACTATGGCTACACCTTC.